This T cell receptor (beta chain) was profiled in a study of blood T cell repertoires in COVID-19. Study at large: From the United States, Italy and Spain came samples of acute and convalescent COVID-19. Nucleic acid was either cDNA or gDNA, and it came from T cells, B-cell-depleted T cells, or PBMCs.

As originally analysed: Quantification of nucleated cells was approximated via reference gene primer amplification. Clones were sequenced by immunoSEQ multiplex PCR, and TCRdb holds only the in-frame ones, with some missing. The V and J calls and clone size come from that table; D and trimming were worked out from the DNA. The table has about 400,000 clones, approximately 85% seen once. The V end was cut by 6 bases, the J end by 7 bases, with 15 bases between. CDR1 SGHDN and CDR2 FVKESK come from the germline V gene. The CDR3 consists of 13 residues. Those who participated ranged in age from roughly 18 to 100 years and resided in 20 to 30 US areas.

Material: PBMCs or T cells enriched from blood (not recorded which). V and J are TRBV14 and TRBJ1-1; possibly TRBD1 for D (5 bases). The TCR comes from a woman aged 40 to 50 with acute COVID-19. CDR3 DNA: TGTGCCAGCAGTATTTCGGTGGGGCGTGAAGCTTTCTTT. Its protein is CASSISVGREAFF.